The 13 T cell receptor beta chains below come from one sample, sequenced in a study of blood T cell repertoires in COVID-19. Repertoires were generated with immunoSEQ multiplex PCR, while TCRdb's copy carries only in-frame clones and drops some. Here the sample spans about 76,000 clones, about 85% being singletons. Sequenced sample: peripheral blood. Receptors originate from a man between 60 and 70 years old with COVID-19, enrolled during active disease.

The V and J genes are TRBV7-9 and TRBJ2-1, with D maybe TRBD2 (7 bases). This CDR3 contains 19 residues. V gave up 1 base and J gave up 0 bases, with 19 bases separating them. CDR1 SEHNR and CDR2 FQNEAQ come from the germline V gene (reference sequence). This chain's CDR3 is CASSLEGGGSLSSYNEQFF. The CDR3 coding sequence is TGTGCCAGCAGCTTAGAAGGCGGGGGCAGTTTAAGCTCCTACAATGAGCAGTTCTTC.

The V gene is TRBV28, the J gene TRBJ2-7; D gene ambiguous. V lost 7 bases and J 7 bases, leaving 5 bases between the germline ends. The CDR3 spans 9 residues. Germline CDR1 reads MDHEN; CDR2 reads SYDVKM. The CDR3 here is CASTSEQYF. Written as DNA, the CDR3 is TGTGCCAGCACATCAGAGCAGTACTTC.

The sample holds a few counts of this clone. The chain carries TRBV6-6 and TRBJ2-1; possibly TRBD1 for D (6 bases). V lost 3 bases, J lost 8 bases, and 17 bases lay in between. Germline V CDR1 and CDR2: MNHNY, SVGAGI (reference sequence). This CDR3 has 15 residues. The DNA for the CDR3 is TGTGCCAGCAGTTATACACAGGGTATCTCGGATGAGCAGTTCTTC. Encoded protein: CASSYTQGISDEQFF.

The V and J genes are TRBV19 and TRBJ2-2; D remains ambiguous. There are 12 residues in the CDR3. CDR1 and CDR2 (germline): LNHDA, SQIVND (reference sequence). V was shortened by 3 bases and J by 7 bases, with 6 bases between the two germline ends. CDR3 DNA: TGTGCCAGTAGTATCGGTGGCGGGGAGCTGTTTTTT. Translating gives CASSIGGGELFF. The variable domain in full, completed from reference TRBV19 and TRBJ2-2, reads DGGITQSPKYLFRKEGQNVTLSCEQNLNHDAMYWYRQDPGQGLRLIYYSQIVNDFQKGDIAEGYSVSREKKESFPLTVTSAQKNPTAFYLCASSIGGGELFFGEGSRLTVL.

V gene TRBV5-1 combines with J gene TRBJ2-3; the match to TRBD2 covers 14 bases. This CDR3 has 19 amino acids. Germline V lookup: CDR1 SGHRS, CDR2 YFSETQ. The J segment lost 3 bases and the V segment lost 2 bases, leaving 11 bases of the junction unmatched. The CDR3 region has the DNA TGCGCCAGCAGCTTTATCGGACTAGCGGGAGGTTGGGAAACAGATACGCAGTATTTT. This translates into CASSFIGLAGGWETDTQYF.

The chain links TRBV3-1 (or the pseudogene TRBV3-2) to TRBJ2-2, with 10 bases aligning to TRBD2. Per the germline V gene, CDR1 is LGHDT and CDR2 is YNNKEL (reference sequence). Trimming at V came to 1 base and at J to 1 base, leaving 0 bases not matched to a gene. The CDR3 length is 16 residues. CDR3 coding DNA: TGTGCCAGCAGCCAAGGACTAGCGGGGAACACCGGGGAGCTGTTTTTT. It specifies CASSQGLAGNTGELFF.

V usage is TRBV19 and J usage is TRBJ1-1; D remains unclear. The V gene lost 10 bases and the J gene lost 2 bases, with 23 bases spanning the gap. The germline V gene has CDR1 LNHDA and CDR2 SQIVND (reference sequence). The CDR3 covers 16 residues. The CDR3 region is CATSGGVRTDNTEAFF. In DNA, the CDR3 is TGTGCCACCAGCGGCGGAGTACGGACGGATAACACTGAAGCTTTCTTT.

The rearrangement links TRBV7-6 to TRBJ1-4, with 7 bases matching TRBD1. The junction had 6 bases not matched to a gene; V was cut back by 5 bases and J by 0 bases. Germline CDR1 is SGHVS and CDR2 is FNYEAQ. The CDR3 has 16 residues. CDR3 sequence reads: CASSKGQPATNEKLFF. The CDR3, as DNA: TGTGCCAGCAGCAAGGGACAGCCTGCAACTAATGAAAAACTGTTTTTT. Based on the CDR3 plus reference TRBV7-6 and TRBJ1-4, the full variable domain is GAGVSQSPRYKVTKRGQDVALRCDPISGHVSLYWYRQALGQGPEFLTYFNYEAQQDKSGLPNDRFSAERPEGSISTLTIQRTEQRDSAMYRCASSKGQPATNEKLFFGSGTQLSVL.

This clone has more than one count but fewer than ten. The chain combines TRBV27 with TRBJ1-2, with D maybe TRBD1 (6 bases). CDR3 length equals 12 residues. Germline lookup yields CDR1 MNHEY and CDR2 SMNVEV (reference sequence). Trimming left V 6 bases short and J 7 bases short, with 12 bases between. The CDR3 DNA reads as TGTGCCAGCAGGTTCCAGGGGAGTGGCTACACCTTC. Its protein is CASRFQGSGYTF.

CDR3 sequence reads: CASRQRGGQDTEAFF. The CDR3 DNA is TGTGCCAGCAGGCAGAGGGGGGGCCAGGACACTGAAGCTTTCTTT. The V gene is TRBV7-2, the J gene TRBJ1-1; possible D gene TRBD1, 6 bases. Trimming removed 6 bases at V and 3 bases at J, with 17 bases between. The CDR3 has 15 amino acids. The germline V gene encodes CDR1 SGHTA and CDR2 FQGNSA.

This clone was counted a few times. The chain combines TRBV4-2 with TRBJ1-4; D uncertain. Trimming pared 4 bases from V and 8 bases from J, leaving 8 bases between. Germline CDR1 LGHNA, CDR2 YNFKEQ. This CDR3 has 12 amino acids. CDR3 DNA: TGTGCCAGCAGCCCCGGCGGGGAAAAACTGTTTTTT. Residues: CASSPGGEKLFF.

This chain links TRBV7-9 with TRBJ1-5; weak D call: TRBD1 (5 bases). The CDR3 runs to 14 residues. In germline, CDR1 is SEHNR, CDR2 FQNEAQ (reference sequence). The V gene lost 5 bases and the J gene lost 6 bases, with 14 bases spanning the gap. As DNA, the CDR3 is TGTGCCAGCAGCCGTACCGGGGGGACTCAGCCCCAGCATTTT. It codes for CASSRTGGTQPQHF.

The chain combines TRBV30 with TRBJ1-3, with no clear D. This CDR3 comprises 14 residues. With 8 bases removed from V and 4 bases from J, the gap between germline ends came to 18 bases. The V gene's germline CDR1 is GTSNPN and CDR2 SVGIG (reference sequence). The DNA of the CDR3 is TGTGCCCTGGACCCCGATCCGGGGGGAAACACCATATATTTT. It translates to CALDPDPGGNTIYF.